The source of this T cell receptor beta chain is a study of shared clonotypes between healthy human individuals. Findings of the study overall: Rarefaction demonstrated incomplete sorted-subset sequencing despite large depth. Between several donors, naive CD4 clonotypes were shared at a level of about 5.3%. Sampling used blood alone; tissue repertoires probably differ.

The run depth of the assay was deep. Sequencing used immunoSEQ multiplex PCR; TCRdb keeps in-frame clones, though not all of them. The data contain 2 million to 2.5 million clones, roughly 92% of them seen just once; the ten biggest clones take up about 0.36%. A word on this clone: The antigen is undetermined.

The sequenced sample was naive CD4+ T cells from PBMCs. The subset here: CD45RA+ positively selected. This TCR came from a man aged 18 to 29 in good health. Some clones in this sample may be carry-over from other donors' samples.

CDR3 DNA: TGTGCCAGCAGCTCAGATTGGCAAGAGACCCAGTACTTC. Translating it yields CASSSDWQETQYF. The V gene is TRBV7-6, the J gene TRBJ2-5, with D uncertain. Germline CDR1 SGHVS, CDR2 FNYEAQ. V was pared by 4 bases and J by 2 bases, with 8 bases between. This CDR3 is built from 13 residues.